The sequence of this T cell receptor (beta chain) was determined in a study of beta chain features in type 1 diabetes. Sequencing targeted expressed TCRB transcripts, as all isolated RNA had been reverse transcribed. Sequencing was performed with immunoSEQ multiplex PCR; in TCRdb, only in-frame clones are kept and a portion is missing. The table lists roughly 150,000 clones, around 10% of them singletons. In germline, CDR1 is SQVTM, CDR2 ANQGSEA. Trimming cost V 7 bases and J 1 base; bases outside gene matches: 6. This CDR3 spans 15 amino acids. Cells sorted by CD45RO/CCR7/CD25/CD127/CD95/CD27 comprised CD4+ naive, central memory, regulatory and stem cell-like memory cells. This clone has only a few counts. Its cognate antigen is unknown. Study-level results: With patients and controls alike, PCR might favor shorter templates to an equal degree. Any HLA effect on TCRB rearrangement was left unresolved by small sub-analyses. Type 1 diabetes patients showed fewer insertions and more deletions at VDJ junctions.

The chain couples TRBV29-1 to TRBJ2-6; TRBD1 agrees at 8 bases. This TCR came from a man in his late teens or twenties in good health. The sample was central memory CD4+ T cells from blood. CDR3 in DNA: TGCAGCGGGGTGACAGGGGCATCTGGGGCCAACGTCCTGACTTTC. It codes for CSGVTGASGANVLTF.